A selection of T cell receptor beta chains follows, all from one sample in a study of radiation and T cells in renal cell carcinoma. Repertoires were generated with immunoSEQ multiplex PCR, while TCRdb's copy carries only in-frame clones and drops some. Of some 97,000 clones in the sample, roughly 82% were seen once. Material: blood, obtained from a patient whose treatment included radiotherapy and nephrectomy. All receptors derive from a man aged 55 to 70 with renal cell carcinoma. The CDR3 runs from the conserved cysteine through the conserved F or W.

CDR3 protein: CASRDGQPGNTIYF; V gene: TRBV7-9
CDR3 protein: CASSRQYEQYF; V gene: TRBV5-1
CDR3 protein: CASSQGPQAPWGLFETGELFF; V gene: TRBV4-1
CDR3 protein: CASDGATNYNEQFF; V gene: TRBV2
CDR3 protein: CASRPGLAGVGEQFF; V gene: TRBV27
CDR3 protein: CASSYSSGTGAGELFF; V gene: TRBV6-5
CDR3 protein: CASRTTSGLNTGELFF; V gene: TRBV7-2
CDR3 protein: CASSEAGNTDTQYF; V gene: TRBV10-2
CDR3 protein: CASSFGGLAGDTQYF; V gene: TRBV11-3
CDR3 protein: CASSIYGGQTYEQYF; V gene: TRBV19
CDR3 protein: CASSHPGLAGEYEQFF; V gene: TRBV23-1
CDR3 protein: CASSFGTVSYEQYF; V gene: TRBV5-1
CDR3 protein: CASNGRAYNEQFF; V gene: TRBV19
CDR3 protein: CASRRAYSNQPQHF; V gene: TRBV5-1